What follows are 25 T cell receptor beta chains derived from one specimen sequenced in a study of PD-L1 blockade in urothelial cancer. The repertoire was sequenced with immunoSEQ multiplex PCR; TCRdb's copy has only in-frame clones and lacks some. The sample consists of tens of thousands of clones, more than 70% of them appearing once. The time point here: peripheral blood 6 weeks after treatment start. This specimen consisted of PBMCs, obtained around atezolizumab (anti-PD-L1) treatment. The receptors stem from a man aged 55 to 70 with urothelial cancer.

The genes are TRBV11-2 and TRBJ2-3, with TRBD2 identical over 9 bases. The trim removed 3 bases at V and 11 bases at J, leaving 18 bases unmatched. This CDR3 region has 17 residues. Germline CDR1 is SGHAT and CDR2 is FQNNGV. The CDR3 is CASSFTDSGGLGGGQYF. The CDR3 DNA reads as TGTGCCAGCAGCTTCACGGACAGCGGGGGGTTAGGGGGCGGGCAGTATTTT.

The gene calls are TRBV7-2 and TRBJ2-3; TRBD2 matches 10 bases. This CDR3 has 16 residues. The junction had 0 bases not matched to a gene; V was cut back by 0 bases and J by 0 bases. The germline V gene has CDR1 SGHTA and CDR2 FQGNSA. CDR3 nucleotides: TGTGCCAGCAGCTTAGCAGCGGGAGGGAGCACAGATACGCAGTATTTT. It encodes CASSLAAGGSTDTQYF. Using reference TRBV7-2 and TRBJ2-3 for the parts outside the CDR3, the full variable domain is GAGVSQSPSNKVTEKGKDVELRCDPISGHTALYWYRQSLGQGLEFLIYFQGNSAPDKSGLPSDRFSAERTGGSVSTLTIQRTQQEDSAVYLCASSLAAGGSTDTQYFGPGTRLTVL.

In this sample, this clone turned up once. This sequence joins TRBV5-8 and TRBJ1-2; no clear D gene. Looked up from germline, CDR1 is SGHTS and CDR2 is YDEGEE. The V gene lost 1 base and the J gene lost 5 bases, with 3 bases spanning the gap. This CDR3 comprises 11 residues. Written as DNA, the CDR3 is TGTGCCAGCAGCTTGCAATATGGCTACACCTTC. Protein sequence: CASSLQYGYTF.

This chain connects TRBV7-3 to TRBJ2-4; tentative D call: TRBD1 (6 bases). Between the trimmed V and J ends, which lost 1 base and 7 bases, there was a span of 8 bases. The CDR3 spans 13 residues. From germline, CDR1 is SGHTA and CDR2 FQGTGA. The CDR3 protein is CASSLRDNNIQYF. The DNA for the CDR3 is TGTGCCAGCAGCTTAAGGGACAATAACATTCAGTACTTC. The whole variable domain, filled in from reference TRBV7-3 and TRBJ2-4, reads GAGVSQTPSNKVTEKGKYVELRCDPISGHTALYWYRQSLGQGPEFLIYFQGTGAADDSGLPNDRFFAVRPEGSVSTLKIQRTERGDSAVYLCASSLRDNNIQYFGAGTRLSVL.

This clone was observed many times. The chain has TRBV7-9 and TRBJ2-3; 7 bases align to TRBD2. J was trimmed by 5 bases and V by 0 bases; bases with no gene match: 5. Germline V gene data show CDR1 as SEHNR and CDR2 as FQNEAQ (reference sequence). This CDR3 spans 15 amino acids. This CDR3 reads CASSLAAGLEDTQYF. Here the CDR3 DNA reads TGTGCCAGCAGCTTAGCAGCGGGGTTAGAAGATACGCAGTATTTT.

This clone has more than one count but fewer than ten. This chain joins TRBV10-2 and TRBJ2-7; 11 bases map to TRBD2. The CDR3 is 15 amino acids. V lost 9 bases to trimming and J lost 4 bases; unmatched junction nucleotides: 11. From germline, CDR1 is WSHSY and CDR2 SAAADI. The DNA for the CDR3 is TGCGCCAGTATTTACACTAGCGGGAGCAAGTACGAGCAGTACTTC. Protein product: CASIYTSGSKYEQYF.

V usage is TRBV2 and J usage is TRBJ2-7; TRBD2 agrees at 9 bases. The CDR3 contains 15 residues. V lost 2 bases, J lost 1 base, and 3 bases stayed unmatched. Germline assignment: CDR1 SNHLY and CDR2 FYNNEI. This CDR3 is CASSEIAGVSYEQYF. CDR3 nucleotides: TGTGCCAGCAGTGAAATAGCGGGAGTATCCTACGAGCAGTACTTC. Looking up the rest from reference TRBV2 and TRBJ2-7 gives the full variable domain: EPEVTQTPSHQVTQMGQEVILRCVPISNHLYFYWYRQILGQKVEFLVSFYNNEISEKSEIFDDQFSVERPDGSNFTLKIRSTKLEDSAMYFCASSEIAGVSYEQYFGPGTRLTVT.

This clone was counted once. The chain couples TRBV2 to TRBJ2-3; D remains ambiguous. Trimming left V 2 bases short and J 7 bases short, with 13 bases between. The CDR3 length is 14 residues. The V gene's germline CDR1 is SNHLY and CDR2 FYNNEI. The CDR3 loop is CASSENLPRNTQYF. CDR3 coding DNA: TGTGCCAGCAGTGAAAATCTCCCGCGGAATACGCAGTATTTT.

The chain joins TRBV28 to TRBJ1-4; 10 bases are shared with TRBD1. The V gene end was trimmed by 5 bases and the J gene end by 0 bases; junction bases not matched to a gene: 3. The germline V gene encodes CDR1 MDHEN and CDR2 SYDVKM. The CDR3 loop spans 16 amino acids. In nucleotides, the CDR3 is TGTGCCAGCAGTGTGACAGGGGGCCCAACTAATGAAAAACTGTTTTTT. This translates into CASSVTGGPTNEKLFF.

The rearrangement links TRBV30 to TRBJ1-1, with D hard to call. The germline V gene encodes CDR1 GTSNPN and CDR2 SVGIG (reference sequence). V was cut by 1 base and J by 1 base, with 10 bases left in between. This CDR3 region has 14 residues. In DNA form, the CDR3 reads TGTGCCTGGAGTGGTTTGGACTGGAACACTGAAGCTTTCTTT. This sequence encodes CAWSGLDWNTEAFF.

The chain uses TRBV7-9 and TRBJ2-1, with 7 bases that match TRBD2. The CDR3 contains 13 residues. Looked up from germline, CDR1 is SEHNR and CDR2 is FQNEAQ (reference sequence). The V and J ends lost 5 bases and 8 bases, in that order; junction bases with no gene match: 6. CDR3 in amino acids: CASSRWEGDEQFF. In nucleotides, the CDR3 is TGTGCCAGCAGCCGATGGGAGGGCGATGAGCAGTTCTTC.

This clone was seen once. The chain uses TRBV15 and TRBJ1-4, with TRBD1 identical over 11 bases. Germline lookup yields CDR1 LNHNV and CDR2 YYDKDF (reference sequence). CDR3 length: 17 residues. Trimming took 0 bases from V and 8 from J; bases not matched to a gene: 8. The CDR3 DNA reads TGTGCCACCAGCAGAGATTGGTCGGGACAGGGGGTGGAAAAACTGTTTTTT. Its protein is CATSRDWSGQGVEKLFF.

The chain joins TRBV7-2 to TRBJ1-1; D is unclear. In germline, CDR1 is SGHTA, CDR2 FQGNSA. This CDR3 is built from 13 residues. Trimming took off 2 bases at V and 1 base at J, with 5 bases between the two ends. CDR3 loop: CASSLFKNTEAFF. CDR3 coding DNA: TGTGCCAGCAGCTTATTCAAGAACACTGAAGCTTTCTTT.

This rearrangement joins TRBV19 to TRBJ1-3; the match to TRBD1 covers 7 bases. In germline, CDR1 is LNHDA, CDR2 SQIVND (reference sequence). V gave up 6 bases and J gave up 0 bases; unmatched junction bases: 11. CDR3 length equals 17 residues. CDR3 sequence reads: CASSTRDRYISGNTIYF. CDR3 in DNA: TGTGCCAGTAGCACCAGGGACAGATATATCTCTGGAAACACCATATATTTT.

V and J are TRBV7-8 and TRBJ1-1; 11 bases agree with TRBD1. The CDR3 has 12 residues. Germline V gene sequence: CDR1 SGHVS, CDR2 FQNEAQ. V trimming: 5 bases; J trimming: 11 bases; junction bases outside the gene matches: 4. The CDR3 spells CASSRTGGDAFF. CDR3 in DNA: TGTGCCAGCAGCCGGACAGGGGGCGACGCTTTCTTT.

The chain carries TRBV15 and TRBJ2-5; 8 bases fit TRBD2. J lost 1 base, V lost 8 bases, and 9 bases had no gene match. The CDR3 is 15 amino acids. Germline-derived CDR1 and CDR2 are LNHNV and YYDKDF (reference sequence). CDR3 coding DNA: TGTGCCACCGCCCTACGGGGGGGTAGCCAAGAGACCCAGTACTTC. It translates to CATALRGGSQETQYF.

The chain uses TRBV4-1 and TRBJ2-2; D perhaps matches TRBD1 (5 bases). The CDR3 is 16 residues long. V dropped 1 base and J dropped 6 bases, with 15 bases sitting between them. In germline, CDR1 is MGHRA, CDR2 YSYEKL. The CDR3 here is CASSQALQGPPGELFF. CDR3 bases: TGCGCCAGCAGCCAAGCCCTTCAGGGTCCCCCCGGGGAGCTGTTTTTT.

This clone was seen once. This sequence joins TRBV2 and TRBJ1-1, with D possibly being TRBD1 (6 bases). Germline CDR1 reads SNHLY; CDR2 reads FYNNEI. V lost 2 bases, J lost 3 bases, and 13 bases lay in between. The CDR3 runs to 15 residues. CDR3 nucleotides: TGTGCCAGCAGTGAAAATACAGGGCGGGACACTGAAGCTTTCTTT. Protein: CASSENTGRDTEAFF.

The rearrangement uses TRBV18 and TRBJ1-4; 7 bases map to TRBD1. CDR3 length: 15 residues. The V gene end was trimmed by 2 bases and the J gene end by 4 bases; junction bases not matched to a gene: 4. CDR1 KGHSH and CDR2 LQKENI come from the germline V gene. For the CDR3, the DNA is TGTGCCAGCTCACCAGAGTGGGACAGTAATGAAAAACTGTTTTTT. Translating gives CASSPEWDSNEKLFF. The full variable domain, rest sourced from reference TRBV18 and TRBJ1-4, is NAGVMQNPRHLVRRRGQEARLRCSPMKGHSHVYWYRQLPEEGLKFMVYLQKENIIDESGMPKERFSAEFPKEGPSILRIQQVVRGDSAAYFCASSPEWDSNEKLFFGSGTQLSVL.

V gene TRBV2 combines with J gene TRBJ1-1; no definite D call. Germline V lookup: CDR1 SNHLY, CDR2 FYNNEI. The CDR3 is 13 amino acids. V was trimmed by 5 bases and J by 3 bases, leaving 10 bases between them. The CDR3 reads CASSTYGDTEAFF. The CDR3, as DNA: TGTGCCAGCAGTACCTACGGGGACACTGAAGCTTTCTTT.

The chain employs TRBV15 and TRBJ2-7; TRBD1 agrees at 10 bases. The V segment lost 0 bases and the J segment 3 bases; nucleotides outside the gene matches: 8. The CDR3 is 17 amino acids. CDR1 is LNHNV and CDR2 is YYDKDF in the germline V gene (reference sequence). In DNA form, the CDR3 reads TGTGCCACCAGCAGAGATGGGGGGGACAGGGGTTTCTACGAGCAGTACTTC. It specifies CATSRDGGDRGFYEQYF.

V is TRBV7-2 and J is TRBJ2-7, with 14 bases matching TRBD2. Germline V lookup: CDR1 SGHTA, CDR2 FQGNSA. V shed 1 base and J 3 bases; nucleotides not matched to a gene: 8. The CDR3 covers 18 residues. The CDR3 loop reads CASSLGAYGTSGSYEQYF. The CDR3 DNA follows: TGTGCCAGCAGCTTAGGCGCTTACGGGACTAGCGGGAGCTACGAGCAGTACTTC.

The chain combines TRBV9 with TRBJ2-3, with TRBD2 matching 7 bases. The CDR3 consists of 15 residues. With V trimmed by 3 bases and J by 5 bases, 9 bases remained unmatched. CDR1 SGDLS and CDR2 YYNGEE come from the germline V gene. CDR3 sequence (DNA): TGTGCCAGCAGCGCGGAGCGGGGAACGGGAGATACGCAGTATTTT. Encoded protein: CASSAERGTGDTQYF. Full variable domain (missing parts from reference TRBV9 and TRBJ2-3): DSGVTQTPKHLITATGQRVTLRCSPRSGDLSVYWYQQSLDQGLQFLIQYYNGEERAKGNILERFSAQQFPDLHSELNLSSLELGDSALYFCASSAERGTGDTQYFGPGTRLTVL.

This chain connects TRBV7-9 to TRBJ2-7; perhaps TRBD1 as D (6 bases). The CDR3 extends over 15 amino acids. CDR1 and CDR2 from the germline V gene are SEHNR and FQNEAQ (reference sequence). V gave up 5 bases and J gave up 2 bases, with 16 bases separating them. The CDR3 nucleotides read TGTGCCAGCAGCATCGACGGGGCAGGGGCCTACGAGCAGTACTTC. This encodes CASSIDGAGAYEQYF.

CDR3 sequence: CSALSQEGNQPQHF. The CDR3 DNA sequence: TGCAGCGCACTTTCCCAGGAAGGCAATCAGCCCCAGCATTTT. The gene calls are TRBV29-1 and TRBJ1-5; D call uncertain. V shed 7 bases and J shed 2 bases, with 15 bases lying between them. Germline CDR1 reads SQVTM; CDR2 reads ANQGSEA. The CDR3 spans 14 residues.